The rows below give T cell receptor beta chains drawn from one sample of a study of low-dose radiotherapy and immunotherapy resistance in tumors. TCRdb independently ran MiXCR on the reads; one entry per CDR3 protein. In the table there are 65,000 to 100,000 distinct CDR3 sequences, 15% to 20% of which are singletons. The input for sequencing was PBMCs, taken before treatment. Receptors originate from a male donor with prostate cancer. Each CDR3 is given with its conserved first and last residue. A D gene is named only where the DNA matches it firmly. Part of the rows lack a size; the others show once, few, many or a class for expanded clones.

TRBV12-3/TRBV12-4,TRBJ1-6,.,many,13,CASSRDRRSPLHF,TGTGCCAGCAGTCGGGACCGACGGTCACCCCTCCACTTT
TRBV5-1,TRBJ1-6,.,.,14,CASSLGDTNSPLHF,TGCGCCAGCAGCTTGGGGGACACCAATTCACCCCTCCACTTT
TRBV11-2,TRBJ2-1,.,many,13,CASSLVGKNEQFF,TGTGCCAGCAGCTTAGTTGGGAAGAATGAGCAGTTCTTC
TRBV7-9,TRBJ2-1,TRBD2,many,15,CASSLAGGTYNEQFF,TGTGCCAGCAGTTTAGCGGGGGGCACCTACAATGAGCAGTTCTTC
TRBV28,TRBJ2-7,.,.,12,CASTKPRGPQYF,TGTGCCAGCACCAAACCCCGGGGCCCGCAGTACTTC
TRBV25-1,TRBJ2-3,.,many,18,CASSEYRGGRGITDTQYF,TGTGCCAGCAGTGAATATAGGGGGGGTAGGGGGATAACAGATACGCAGTATTTT
TRBV6-5,TRBJ1-5,.,.,15,CASSARGGSNQPQHF,TGTGCCAGCAGCGCAAGAGGGGGGAGCAATCAGCCCCAGCATTTT
TRBV6-2/TRBV6-3,TRBJ2-3,TRBD2,many,17,CASSYGTSPPGTDTQYF,TGTGCCAGCAGTTACGGGACTAGCCCCCCCGGGACAGATACGCAGTATTTT
TRBV7-9,TRBJ2-5,.,many,13,CASTPVGGETQYF,TGTGCCAGCACCCCCGTTGGAGGGGAGACCCAGTACTTC
TRBV4-2,TRBJ2-2,.,.,24,CASSQDHSGGSEQYFGPNTGELFF,.
TRBV29-1,TRBJ1-1,.,many,16,CSVIDLTQNLNTEAFF,TGCAGCGTTATTGACCTAACACAGAATCTGAACACTGAAGCTTTCTTT
TRBV7-9,TRBJ1-1,TRBD1,many,18,CASSPTGGFSGTNTEAFF,TGTGCCAGCAGCCCGACAGGGGGCTTCTCCGGGACGAACACTGAAGCTTTCTTT
TRBV10-2,TRBJ2-7,TRBD2,many,14,CASRGAGYSYEQYF,TGCGCCAGCAGAGGAGCGGGGTACTCCTACGAGCAGTACTTC
TRBV6-6,TRBJ1-5,.,.,16,CATHHRAGREDQPQHF,TGTGCCACCCATCATCGGGCGGGGCGGGAGGATCAGCCCCAGCATTTT
TRBV7-2,TRBJ2-5,TRBD1,few,14,CASSGSGTVETQYF,TGTGCCAGCAGCGGATCCGGGACAGTGGAGACCCAGTACTTC
TRBV5-1,TRBJ2-5,TRBD1,many,14,CASSAVGGKETQYF,TGCGCCAGCAGCGCGGTAGGGGGCAAGGAGACCCAGTACTTC
TRBV5-5,TRBJ2-2,TRBD2,.,17,CASSLAAGGANTGELFF,TGTGCCAGCAGCTTGGCCGCGGGGGGCGCGAACACCGGGGAGCTGTTTTTT
TRBV6-6,TRBJ2-5,.,many,15,CASSYSLLLGETQYF,TGTGCCAGCAGTTACTCTCTACTCTTGGGGGAGACCCAGTACTTC
TRBV6-5,TRBJ2-5,TRBD2,many,17,CASSPLNPSGDDRAQYF,TGTGCCAGCAGCCCTTTGAATCCTAGCGGGGACGATAGGGCCCAGTACTTC
TRBV3-1,TRBJ2-1,TRBD1,many,14,CASSRGQGRNEQFF,TGTGCCAGCAGCCGGGGACAGGGGCGGAATGAGCAGTTCTTC
TRBV13,TRBJ2-1,.,.,14,CASRPRGSYNEQFF,TGTGCCAGCAGACCCCGGGGCTCCTACAATGAGCAGTTCTTC
TRBV4-3,TRBJ1-1,.,.,15,CASSPPPDRNTEAFF,TGCGCCAGCAGCCCCCCTCCGGACAGAAACACTGAAGCTTTCTTT
TRBV5-1,TRBJ2-2,.,many,13,CASSWRDTGELFF,TGCGCCAGCAGCTGGAGGGACACCGGGGAGCTGTTTTTT
TRBV2,TRBJ1-4,TRBD1,many,14,CATTGQGGGEKLFF,TGTGCCACCACGGGACAGGGGGGAGGAGAAAAACTGTTTTTT